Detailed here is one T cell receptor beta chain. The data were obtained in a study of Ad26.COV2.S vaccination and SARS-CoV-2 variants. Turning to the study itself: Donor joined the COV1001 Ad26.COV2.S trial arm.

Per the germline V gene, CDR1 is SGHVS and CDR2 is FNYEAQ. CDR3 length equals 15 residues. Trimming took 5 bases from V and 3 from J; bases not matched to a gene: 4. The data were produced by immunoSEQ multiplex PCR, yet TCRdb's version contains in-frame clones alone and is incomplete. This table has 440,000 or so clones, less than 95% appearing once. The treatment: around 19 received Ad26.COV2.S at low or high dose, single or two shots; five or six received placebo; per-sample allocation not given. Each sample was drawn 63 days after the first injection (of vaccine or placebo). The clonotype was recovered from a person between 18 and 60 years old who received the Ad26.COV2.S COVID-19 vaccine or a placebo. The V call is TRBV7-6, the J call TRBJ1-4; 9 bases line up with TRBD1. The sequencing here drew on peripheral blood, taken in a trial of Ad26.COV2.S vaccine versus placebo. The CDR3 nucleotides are TGTGCCAGCAGCCCAACAGGGGGCTCTAATGAAAAACTGTTTTTT. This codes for CASSPTGGSNEKLFF. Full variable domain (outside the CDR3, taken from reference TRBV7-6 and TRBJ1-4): GAGVSQSPRYKVTKRGQDVALRCDPISGHVSLYWYRQALGQGPEFLTYFNYEAQQDKSGLPNDRFSAERPEGSISTLTIQRTEQRDSAMYRCASSPTGGSNEKLFFGSGTQLSVL.